This is a list of T cell receptor beta chains from one sample in a study of post-analysis software for immune sequencing data. TCRdb called the PCR reads again in MiXCR, with one record for every CDR3 protein. Of some 690,000 distinct CDR3 sequences detected, 55% to 60% appear once; the ten largest clones hold 11%. Material for sequencing was blood. The source is a girl aged 2-9 years with multiple sclerosis. CDR3s include the opening cysteine and the closing phenylalanine or tryptophan. D genes are given only for firm matches. Some rows mark clone size as missing; the rest say once, few, many or name a class of expanded clone.

D	J	V	size	DNA	CDR3
TRBD2	TRBJ2-1	TRBV3-1	.	TGTGCCAGCAGCCAAGTGGTTGGACTAGCGGGAGTTGATGAGCAGTTCTTC	CASSQVVGLAGVDEQFF
.	TRBJ2-5	TRBV4-1	.	TGCGCCAGCAGCCAAGAGACAGAAGAGACCCAGTACTTC	CASSQETEETQYF
.	TRBJ2-1	TRBV4-1	.	TGCGCCAGCAGCCAAGACCCGGGGGCCTACAATGAGCAGTTCTTC	CASSQDPGAYNEQFF
.	TRBJ1-2	TRBV29-1	.	TGCAGCGTTGAACTCGCAGGGAACTATGGCTACACCTTC	CSVELAGNYGYTF
.	TRBJ2-7	TRBV21-1	.	TGTGCCAGCAGCACCAGGGGGACAGAGCCCTCCTACGAGCAGTACTTC	CASSTRGTEPSYEQYF
TRBD1	TRBJ2-3	TRBV9	few	TGTGCCAGCAGCGTCGGACAGGGCACAGATACGCAGTATTTT	CASSVGQGTDTQYF
TRBD1	TRBJ1-1	TRBV3-1	.	TGTGCCAGCAGCCAACAAGGGACAGGGAAAAATGCTTTCTTT	CASSQQGTGKNAFF
TRBD1	TRBJ1-2	TRBV12-3/TRBV12-4	.	TGTGCCAGCAGTTTTGAACAGGGGGTCTATGGCTACACCTTC	CASSFEQGVYGYTF
TRBD1	TRBJ2-5	TRBV29-1	.	TGCAGCGTTGCCTCCTGGGGACAGGGAGAGACCCAGTACTTC	CSVASWGQGETQYF
TRBD2	TRBJ2-5	TRBV7-2	.	TGTGCCAGCAGCTTAGTCCGAAGCGGGGGGGCGGAGACCCAGTACTTC	CASSLVRSGGAETQYF
TRBD1	TRBJ1-2	TRBV6-5	.	TGTGCCAGCAGGGACCTGGGGACAGGCTATGGCTACACCTTC	CASRDLGTGYGYTF
.	TRBJ2-5	TRBV3-1	.	TGTGCCAGCAGCCAAGATCGAGGCAGGGTGGGTGAGCAGTACTTC	CASSQDRGRVGEQYF
.	TRBJ2-7	TRBV6-5	.	TGTGCCAGCATGGACAGCCTATCCTACGAGCAGTACTTC	CASMDSLSYEQYF
TRBD1	TRBJ2-6	TRBV29-1	.	TGCAGCGTAGGATCACCGGGACAGGGGGGAGACGTCCTGACTTTC	CSVGSPGQGGDVLTF
TRBD2	TRBJ2-5	TRBV12-3/TRBV12-4	few	TGTGCCAGCAGACCCACTGCGGGAGGAGAGACCCAGTACTTC	CASRPTAGGETQYF
.	TRBJ2-3	TRBV10-3	.	TGTGCCATCTCGGCTAGCCCAGATACGCAGTATTTT	CAISASPDTQYF
.	TRBJ2-1	TRBV7-2	.	TGTGCCAGCAGCCCTCCCCGGGGTAGACTGCGCAGTCTCGACAGCGAGCAGTTCTTC	CASSPPRGRLRSLDSEQFF
TRBD1	TRBJ2-1	TRBV13	.	TGTGCCAGCAGCCCCCAGACAGGGTTGGGTGAGCAGTTCTTC	CASSPQTGLGEQFF
.	TRBJ2-3	TRBV11-2	once	TGTGCCAGCGGGAGCCGTGGAGATACGCAGTATTTT	CASGSRGDTQYF
.	TRBJ2-5	TRBV5-6	few	TGTGCCAGCAGCCCCGGACCGAATCGGGAGACCCAGTACTTC	CASSPGPNRETQYF
TRBD1	TRBJ2-7	TRBV4-1	.	TGCGCCAGCAGCCATGAAGACAGGGACCAGCGGGAGCAGTACTTC	CASSHEDRDQREQYF
TRBD1	TRBJ1-2	TRBV14	.	TGTGCCAGCAGCCAATTGGCAGGGGGCGCAGGCTACACCTTC	CASSQLAGGAGYTF